A single sample is the source of the 5 T cell receptor beta chains below, sequenced in a study of identical twins. TCRdb reprocessed the 5' RACE reads via MiXCR and lists one record per CDR3 protein. The sample carries hundreds of thousands of distinct CDR3 sequences, 8% to 9% recorded once. These data were also filed under a second study, of yellow fever vaccine responses in identical twins.

Source material: PBMCs. These receptors originate from a woman under 30 in good health.

This clonotype has a handful of counts. V usage is TRBV28 and J usage is TRBJ2-4; perhaps TRBD1 as D (6 bases). Between the trimmed V and J ends, which lost 4 bases and 1 base, there was a span of 14 bases. This CDR3 is built from 16 residues. Germline-derived CDR1 and CDR2 are MDHEN and SYDVKM. CDR3 nucleotides: TGTGCCAGCAGTTCCTCAGGGGTCTTGGCCAAAAACATTCAGTACTTC. Its translation is CASSSSGVLAKNIQYF.

A few counts support this clonotype. V usage is TRBV29-1 and J usage is TRBJ2-5; no clear D gene. The V gene's germline CDR1 is SQVTM and CDR2 ANQGSEA. CDR3 length equals 13 residues. V lost 3 bases and J 3 bases, leaving 11 bases between the germline ends. CDR3 residues: CSVDLASKETQYF. The CDR3 DNA follows: TGCAGCGTTGATCTGGCTTCGAAAGAGACCCAGTACTTC.

This clonotype showed up just a few times. The rearrangement uses TRBV27 and TRBJ2-2; tentatively, D is TRBD1 or TRBD2 (5 bases each). This CDR3 has 17 amino acids. The germline V and J ends were trimmed by 0 bases and 2 bases, with 13 bases remaining between them. In germline, CDR1 is MNHEY, CDR2 SMNVEV (reference sequence). In nucleotides, the CDR3 is TGTGCCAGCAGTTTATCTCTGGGGGAAGTCAACACCGGGGAGCTGTTTTTT. Protein: CASSLSLGEVNTGELFF.

This clonotype was observed a handful of times. This sequence joins TRBV19 and TRBJ2-2, with 11 positions matching TRBD1. Germline CDR1 reads LNHDA; CDR2 reads SQIVND (reference sequence). V shed 5 bases, J shed 5 bases, and the junction held 7 bases outside the gene matches. The CDR3 length is 16 residues. As DNA, the CDR3 is TGTGCCAGTAGTCAGATGGACAGGGGGCTTACCGGGGAGCTGTTTTTT. The encoded protein is CASSQMDRGLTGELFF.

This clonotype was picked up a small number of times. The gene calls are TRBV3-1 and TRBJ1-1; the D is unclear. Germline V gene data show CDR1 as LGHDT and CDR2 as YNNKEL (reference sequence). The CDR3 extends over 16 amino acids. Between the trimmed V and J ends, which lost 4 bases and 1 base, there was a span of 16 bases. The CDR3 DNA reads TGTGCCAGCAGCCTATACCGGACGGTTCAGAACACTGAAGCTTTCTTT. This codes for CASSLYRTVQNTEAFF.